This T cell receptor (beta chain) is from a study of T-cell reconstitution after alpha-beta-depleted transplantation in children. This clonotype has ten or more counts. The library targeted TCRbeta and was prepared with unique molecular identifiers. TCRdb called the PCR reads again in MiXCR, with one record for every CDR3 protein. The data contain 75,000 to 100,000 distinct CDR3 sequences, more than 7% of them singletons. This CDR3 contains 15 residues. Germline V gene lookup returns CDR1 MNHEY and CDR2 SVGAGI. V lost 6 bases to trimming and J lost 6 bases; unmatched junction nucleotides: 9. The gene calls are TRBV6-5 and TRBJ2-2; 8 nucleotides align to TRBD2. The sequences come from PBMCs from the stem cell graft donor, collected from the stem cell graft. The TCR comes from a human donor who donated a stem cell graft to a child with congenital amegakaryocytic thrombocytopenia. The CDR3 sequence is CASSARGSGAGELFF. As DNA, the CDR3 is TGTGCCAGCAGCGCCAGAGGTAGCGGGGCCGGGGAGCTGTTTTTT.